The source of this T cell receptor beta chain is a study of blood T cell repertoires in COVID-19. Assay used: immunoSEQ multiplex PCR; TCRdb lists only in-frame clones, some missing. The table shows around 310,000 clones, with over 85% occurring only once. With 3 bases removed from V and 6 bases from J, the gap between germline ends came to 5 bases. CDR3 length: 12 residues. The sequence came from a woman aged 30 to 39 who had recovered from COVID-19. The sequenced material came from PBMCs or T cells enriched from blood (not recorded which). This chain links TRBV12-3 or TRBV12-4 with TRBJ2-2; no firm D call. CDR3 in DNA: TGTGCCAGCAGTTTGAGCGCCGGGGAGCTGTTTTTT. Its protein product is CASSLSAGELFF.